This TCR beta chain was identified in a study of immune evolution from preneoplasia to lung adenocarcinoma. Study-wide background: HLA loss of heterozygosity: roughly 7.5% AIS, under 19% MIA, approximately 35% ADC, none AAH.

CDR3 length: 15 amino acids. Per germline, CDR1 SEHNR and CDR2 FQNEAQ (reference sequence). The ends were cut back, 1 base at V and 1 base at J, with 11 bases in the middle. Patients had resection in Japan or China between about 2013 and 2017. TCRdb keeps only in-frame clones here, not all; method: immunoSEQ multiplex PCR. The repertoire has approximately 4,300 clones, 75% to 85% of them found once; the top ten carry more than 2.5%. Whole-study results and caveats: Clonality was highest in normal lung, lower in later-stage lesions apparently.

Comments on this clone: What it binds is not known.

The chain recombines TRBV7-9 with TRBJ2-7; no reliable D call. This TCR derives from a person in their fifties with lung adenocarcinoma. The sequenced sample consisted of FFPE invasive lung adenocarcinoma tissue. The CDR3 protein is CASSLVPSRSYEQYF. CDR3 DNA sequence: TGTGCCAGCAGCTTAGTCCCCTCGAGGTCCTACGAGCAGTACTTC.